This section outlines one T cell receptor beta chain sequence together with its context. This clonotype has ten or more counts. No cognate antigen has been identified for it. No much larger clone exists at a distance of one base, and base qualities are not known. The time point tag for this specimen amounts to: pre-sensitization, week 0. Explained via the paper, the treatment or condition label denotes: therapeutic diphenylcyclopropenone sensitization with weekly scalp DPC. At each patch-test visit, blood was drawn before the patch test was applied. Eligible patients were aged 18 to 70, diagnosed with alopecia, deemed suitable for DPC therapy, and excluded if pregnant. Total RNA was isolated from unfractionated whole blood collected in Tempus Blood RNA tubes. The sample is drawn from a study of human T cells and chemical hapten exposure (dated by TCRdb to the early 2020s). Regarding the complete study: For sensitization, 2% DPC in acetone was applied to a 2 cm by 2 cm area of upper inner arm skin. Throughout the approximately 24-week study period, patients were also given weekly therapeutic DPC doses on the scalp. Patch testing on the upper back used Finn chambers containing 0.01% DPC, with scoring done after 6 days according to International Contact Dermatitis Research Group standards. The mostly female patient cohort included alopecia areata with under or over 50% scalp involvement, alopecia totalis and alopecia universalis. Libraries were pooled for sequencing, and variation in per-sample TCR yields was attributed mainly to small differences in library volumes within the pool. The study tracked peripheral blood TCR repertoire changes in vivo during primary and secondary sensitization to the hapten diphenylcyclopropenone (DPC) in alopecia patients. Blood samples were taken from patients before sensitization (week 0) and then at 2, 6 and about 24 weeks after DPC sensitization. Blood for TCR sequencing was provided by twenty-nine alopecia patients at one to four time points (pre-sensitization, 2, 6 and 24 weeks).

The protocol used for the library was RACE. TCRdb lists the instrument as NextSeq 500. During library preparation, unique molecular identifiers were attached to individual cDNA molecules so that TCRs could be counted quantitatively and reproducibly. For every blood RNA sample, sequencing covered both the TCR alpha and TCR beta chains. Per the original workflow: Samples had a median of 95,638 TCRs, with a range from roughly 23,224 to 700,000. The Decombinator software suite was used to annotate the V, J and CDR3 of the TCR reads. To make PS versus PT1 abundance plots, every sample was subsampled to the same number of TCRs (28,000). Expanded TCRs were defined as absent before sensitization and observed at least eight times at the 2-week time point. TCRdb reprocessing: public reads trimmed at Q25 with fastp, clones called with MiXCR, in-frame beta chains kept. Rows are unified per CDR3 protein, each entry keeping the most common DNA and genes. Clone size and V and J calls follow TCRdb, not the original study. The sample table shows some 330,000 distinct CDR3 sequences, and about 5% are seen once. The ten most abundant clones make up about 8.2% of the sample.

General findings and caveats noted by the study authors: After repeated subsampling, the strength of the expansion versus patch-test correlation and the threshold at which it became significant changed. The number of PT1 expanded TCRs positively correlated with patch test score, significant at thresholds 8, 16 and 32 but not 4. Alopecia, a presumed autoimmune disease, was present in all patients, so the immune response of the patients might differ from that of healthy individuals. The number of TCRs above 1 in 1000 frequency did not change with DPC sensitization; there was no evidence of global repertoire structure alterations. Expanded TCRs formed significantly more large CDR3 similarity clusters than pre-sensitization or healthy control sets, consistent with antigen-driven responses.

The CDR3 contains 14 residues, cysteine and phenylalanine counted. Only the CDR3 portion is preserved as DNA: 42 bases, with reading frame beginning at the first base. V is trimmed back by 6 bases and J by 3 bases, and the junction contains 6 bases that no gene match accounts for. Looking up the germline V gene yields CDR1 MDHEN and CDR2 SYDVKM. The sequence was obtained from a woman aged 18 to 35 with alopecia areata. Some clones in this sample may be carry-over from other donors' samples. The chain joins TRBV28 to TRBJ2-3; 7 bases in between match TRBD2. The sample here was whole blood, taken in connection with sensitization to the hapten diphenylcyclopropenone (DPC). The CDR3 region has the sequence CASRGGGSTDTQYF. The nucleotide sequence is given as TGTGCCAGCAGGGGCGGGGGTAGTACAGATACGCAGTATTTT.